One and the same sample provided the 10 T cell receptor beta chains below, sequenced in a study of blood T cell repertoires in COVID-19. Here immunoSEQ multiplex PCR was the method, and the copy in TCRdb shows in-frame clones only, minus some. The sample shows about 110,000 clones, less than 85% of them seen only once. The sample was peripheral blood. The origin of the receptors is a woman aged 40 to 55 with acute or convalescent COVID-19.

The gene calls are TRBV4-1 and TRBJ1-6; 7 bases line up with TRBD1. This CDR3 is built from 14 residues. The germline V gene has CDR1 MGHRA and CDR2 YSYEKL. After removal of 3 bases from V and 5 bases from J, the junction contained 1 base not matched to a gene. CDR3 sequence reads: CASSQGQNNSPLHF. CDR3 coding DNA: TGCGCCAGCAGCCAGGGACAGAATAATTCACCCCTCCACTTT.

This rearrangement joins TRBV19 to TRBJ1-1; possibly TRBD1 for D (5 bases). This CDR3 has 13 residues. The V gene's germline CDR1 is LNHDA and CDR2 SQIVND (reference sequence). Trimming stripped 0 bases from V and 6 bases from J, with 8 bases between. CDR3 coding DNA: TGTGCCAGTAGTATAGAATTCAGGGCTGAAGCTTTCTTT. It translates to CASSIEFRAEAFF. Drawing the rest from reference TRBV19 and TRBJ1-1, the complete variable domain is DGGITQSPKYLFRKEGQNVTLSCEQNLNHDAMYWYRQDPGQGLRLIYYSQIVNDFQKGDIAEGYSVSREKKESFPLTVTSAQKNPTAFYLCASSIEFRAEAFFGQGTRLTVV.

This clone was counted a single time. The CDR3 DNA sequence: TGCGCCAGCAGCCGTGGCGGACAGGGCCAAGAGACCCAGTACTTC. This sequence encodes CASSRGGQGQETQYF. The rearrangement uses TRBV4-1 and TRBJ2-5, with 8 nucleotides matching TRBD1. Trimming removed 4 bases from V and 1 base from J; junction bases left unmatched: 5. The CDR3 has 15 residues. CDR1 and CDR2 from the germline V gene are MGHRA and YSYEKL.

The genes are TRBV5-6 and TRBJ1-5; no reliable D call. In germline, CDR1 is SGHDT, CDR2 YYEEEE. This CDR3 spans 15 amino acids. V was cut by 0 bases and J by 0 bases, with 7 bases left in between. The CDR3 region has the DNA TGTGCCAGCAGCTTGGGCGGATATAGCAATCAGCCCCAGCATTTT. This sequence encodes CASSLGGYSNQPQHF.

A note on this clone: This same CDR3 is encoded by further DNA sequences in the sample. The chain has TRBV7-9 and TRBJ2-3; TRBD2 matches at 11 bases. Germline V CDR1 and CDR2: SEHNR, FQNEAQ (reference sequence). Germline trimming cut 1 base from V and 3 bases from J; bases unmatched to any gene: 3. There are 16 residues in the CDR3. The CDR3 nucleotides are TGTGCCAGCAGCTTAGGGGCTAGCGGGGGGACAGATACGCAGTATTTT. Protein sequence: CASSLGASGGTDTQYF.

For the CDR3, the DNA is TGTGCCATCAGTGAGTCGAGGCAGGGAACAGTTGAAGCTTTCTTT. Amino acids: CAISESRQGTVEAFF. The chain uses TRBV10-3 and TRBJ1-1; D is perhaps TRBD1 (5 bases). Germline CDR1 reads ENHRY; CDR2 reads SYGVKD. The CDR3 runs 15 residues. V lost 0 bases and J lost 7, with 15 bases in between.

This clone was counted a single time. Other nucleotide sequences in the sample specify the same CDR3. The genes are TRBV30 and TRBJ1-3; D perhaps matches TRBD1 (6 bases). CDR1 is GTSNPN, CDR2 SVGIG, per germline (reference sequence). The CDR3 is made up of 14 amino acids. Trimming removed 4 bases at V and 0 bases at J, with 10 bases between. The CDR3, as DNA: TGTGCCTGGACCGTAGGGGGCTCTGGAAACACCATATATTTT. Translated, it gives CAWTVGGSGNTIYF.

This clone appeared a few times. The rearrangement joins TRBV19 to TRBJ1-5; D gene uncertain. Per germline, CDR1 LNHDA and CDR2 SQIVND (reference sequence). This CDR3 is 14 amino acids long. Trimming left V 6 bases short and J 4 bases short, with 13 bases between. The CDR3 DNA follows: TGTGCCAGTAGCCCGCCGGGGTCTAATCAGCCCCAGCATTTT. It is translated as CASSPPGSNQPQHF.

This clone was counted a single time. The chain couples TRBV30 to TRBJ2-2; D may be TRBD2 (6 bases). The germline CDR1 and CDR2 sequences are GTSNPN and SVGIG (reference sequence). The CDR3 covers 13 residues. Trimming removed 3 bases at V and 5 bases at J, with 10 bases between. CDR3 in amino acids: CAWRGRFTGELFF. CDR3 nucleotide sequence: TGTGCCTGGAGGGGGAGGTTTACCGGGGAGCTGTTTTTT.

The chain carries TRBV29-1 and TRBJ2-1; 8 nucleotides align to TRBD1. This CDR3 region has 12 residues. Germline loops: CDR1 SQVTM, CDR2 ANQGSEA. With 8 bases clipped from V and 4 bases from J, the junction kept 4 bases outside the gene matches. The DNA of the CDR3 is TGCAGCTTCAACAGGGGGTACAATGAGCAGTTCTTC. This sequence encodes CSFNRGYNEQFF.